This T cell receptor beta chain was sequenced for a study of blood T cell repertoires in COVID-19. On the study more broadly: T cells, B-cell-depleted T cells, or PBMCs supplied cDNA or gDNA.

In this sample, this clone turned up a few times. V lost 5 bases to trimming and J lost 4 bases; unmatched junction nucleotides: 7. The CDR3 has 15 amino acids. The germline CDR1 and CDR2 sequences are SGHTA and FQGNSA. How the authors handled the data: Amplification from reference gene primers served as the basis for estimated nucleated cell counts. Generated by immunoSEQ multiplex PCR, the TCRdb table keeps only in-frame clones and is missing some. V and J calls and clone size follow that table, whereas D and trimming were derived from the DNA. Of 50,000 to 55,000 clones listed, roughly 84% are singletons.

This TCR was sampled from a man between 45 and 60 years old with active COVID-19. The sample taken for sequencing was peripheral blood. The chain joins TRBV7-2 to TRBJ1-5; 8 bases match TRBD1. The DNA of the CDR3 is TGTGCCAGCAGCGCCAGGACAGGGTCTAATCAGCCCCAGCATTTT. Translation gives CASSARTGSNQPQHF.